The 27 T cell receptor beta chains presented below share a single source sample, sequenced in a study of T cell repertoires in cytomegalovirus infection. TCRdb called the reads again in MiXCR, with one record for every CDR3 protein. Here the sample spans around 770,000 distinct CDR3 sequences, 29% being singletons. These TCRs are of unknown antigen specificity. Sequencing used cultured CD8+ T cells from PBMCs, obtained from culture after CMV antigen stimulation. These receptors were obtained from a human donor in good health (CMV status not recorded). Some clones in this sample may be carry-over from other donors' samples.

The V and J genes are TRBV6-6 and TRBJ2-1; maybe TRBD1 (7 bases). Trimming left V 0 bases short and J 8 bases short, with 17 bases between. The CDR3 is 16 residues long. CDR1 is MNHNY, CDR2 SVGAGI, per germline (reference sequence). The CDR3 region has the DNA TGTGCCAGCAGTTACTCGAGGAGGGGGCGCTTGGATGAGCAGTTCTTC. Translated: CASSYSRRGRLDEQFF.

This clonotype was seen only a few times. The chain is built from TRBV29-1 and TRBJ1-1; possible D gene TRBD1, 6 bases. Trimming cost V 4 bases and J 8 bases, with 14 bases left between them. The CDR3 runs 12 residues. CDR1 is SQVTM, CDR2 ANQGSEA, per germline. CDR3 region: CSVGMRTAEAFF. The CDR3 DNA reads TGCAGCGTTGGAATGCGGACAGCGGAAGCTTTCTTT.

At least ten counts were recorded for this clonotype. J is TRBJ2-3 and V is TRBV7-9; no clear D gene. The germline CDR1 and CDR2 sequences are SEHNR and FQNEAQ (reference sequence). V was clipped by 8 bases and J by 1 base, with 13 bases between them. The CDR3 contains 14 residues. The CDR3 DNA reads TGTGCCAGCTCAAAATTGGTGGGCACAGATACGCAGTATTTT. This gives the protein CASSKLVGTDTQYF.

V and J are TRBV5-1 and TRBJ2-3, with D possibly matching TRBD2 (7 bases). The CDR3 totals 15 residues. Germline V gene sequence: CDR1 SGHRS, CDR2 YFSETQ. The germline V and J ends were trimmed by 7 bases and 0 bases, with 15 bases remaining between them. The CDR3 here is CASHEGGGSTDTQYF. Here the CDR3 DNA reads TGCGCCAGCCACGAAGGGGGGGGGAGCACAGATACGCAGTATTTT.

The V call is TRBV5-1, the J call TRBJ2-1; 9 bases agree with TRBD1. The CDR3 sequence is 14 residues long. Germline values: CDR1 SGHRS, CDR2 YFSETQ. The J segment lost 8 bases and the V segment lost 4 bases, leaving 7 bases of the junction unmatched. DNA for the CDR3: TGCGCCAGCAGCGGAGGGACAGGGCTCGATGAGCAGTTCTTC. This gives the protein CASSGGTGLDEQFF.

The chain links TRBV6-2 or TRBV6-3 to TRBJ2-2; the match to TRBD1 covers 8 bases. The CDR3 has 14 residues. Per germline, CDR1 MNHEY and CDR2 SVGEGT. With V trimmed by 10 bases and J by 1 base, 5 bases remained unmatched. This CDR3 reads CATLGTGNTGELFF. CDR3 nucleotide sequence: TGTGCCACCCTGGGGACAGGGAACACCGGGGAGCTGTTTTTT.

This clonotype was counted a few times. The gene calls are TRBV9 and TRBJ1-6; D not resolved. Germline V lookup: CDR1 SGDLS, CDR2 YYNGEE. There are 16 residues in the CDR3. Trimming removed 0 bases at V and 3 bases at J, with 10 bases between. CDR3 sequence (DNA): TGTGCCAGCAGCGTAGAATCCGGGCGCTATAATTCACCCCTCCACTTT. Its translation is CASSVESGRYNSPLHF.

The chain couples TRBV19 to TRBJ2-1; D uncertain. V was pared by 9 bases and J by 0 bases, with 9 bases between. The V gene's germline CDR1 is LNHDA and CDR2 SQIVND (reference sequence). This CDR3 has 13 amino acids. The CDR3 DNA reads TGTGCCAGCCGGATAGGCTCCTACAATGAGCAGTTCTTC. Translated: CASRIGSYNEQFF.

The J gene is TRBJ2-1, the V gene TRBV25-1; TRBD1 matches at 8 bases. Per the germline V gene, CDR1 is MGHDK and CDR2 is SYGVNS. The J segment lost 4 bases and the V segment lost 1 base, leaving 6 bases of the junction unmatched. The CDR3 covers 16 residues. This CDR3 is CASSEFTGGPYNEQFF. CDR3 bases: TGTGCCAGCAGTGAATTCACAGGGGGGCCATACAATGAGCAGTTCTTC.

This clonotype was counted at least ten times. V gene TRBV7-9 combines with J gene TRBJ2-1; no clear D. V lost 6 bases to trimming and J lost 3 bases, with 15 bases between them. This CDR3 region has 15 residues. CDR1 is SEHNR, CDR2 FQNEAQ, per germline (reference sequence). CDR3 in DNA: TGTGCCAGCAGTTCCGGACCCTCCATCTACAATGAGCAGTTCTTC. Protein product: CASSSGPSIYNEQFF.

There are many counts of this clonotype. This chain uses TRBV28 with TRBJ1-5; no definite D call. V was cut by 6 bases and J by 3 bases, with 6 bases left in between. The CDR3 covers 12 residues. The germline V gene encodes CDR1 MDHEN and CDR2 SYDVKM. CDR3 amino acids: CASRSVNQPQHF. The CDR3 DNA sequence: TGTGCCAGCAGGAGCGTCAATCAGCCCCAGCATTTT.

The chain uses TRBV20-1 and TRBJ1-1, with D unclear. Germline V gene sequence: CDR1 DFQATT, CDR2 SNEGSKA (reference sequence). The CDR3 contains 16 residues. The V end was cut by 0 bases, the J end by 3 bases, with 17 bases between. Here the CDR3 reads CSARDARDGSDTEAFF. The DNA for the CDR3 is TGCAGTGCTAGAGATGCCCGAGATGGATCGGACACTGAAGCTTTCTTT.

This chain joins TRBV24-1 and TRBJ2-1; no clear D. This CDR3 is 15 amino acids long. Germline CDR1 and CDR2: KGHDR and SFDVKD. The V and J ends lost 5 bases and 0 bases respectively, with 10 bases between them. CDR3 residues: CATSAGWSSYNEQFF. CDR3 DNA sequence: TGTGCCACCAGTGCCGGCTGGAGCTCCTACAATGAGCAGTTCTTC.

This clonotype was seen repeatedly, ten times or more. The CDR3 here is CASSRRDTEAFF. The CDR3, as DNA: TGTGCCAGCTCCCGACGGGACACTGAAGCTTTCTTT. The chain is built from TRBV11-2 and TRBJ1-1; no clear D gene. CDR1 is SGHAT and CDR2 is FQNNGV in the germline V gene. V gave up 8 bases and J gave up 3 bases, with 10 bases separating them. The CDR3 is made up of 12 amino acids.

V is TRBV4-1 and J is TRBJ2-1, with D perhaps TRBD2 (6 bases). The CDR3 contains 16 residues. Germline lookup yields CDR1 MGHRA and CDR2 YSYEKL. The V gene lost 2 bases and the J gene lost 6 bases, with 17 bases spanning the gap. The CDR3 sequence: CASSQYGMGGSNEQFF. The CDR3 DNA is TGCGCCAGCAGCCAATACGGGATGGGGGGTAGCAATGAGCAGTTCTTC.

This clonotype was picked up many times. The rearrangement links TRBV7-9 to TRBJ2-5; D gene ambiguous. The length of the CDR3 is 14 residues. The germline V and J ends were trimmed by 5 bases and 5 bases, with 15 bases remaining between them. Germline V lookup: CDR1 SEHNR, CDR2 FQNEAQ (reference sequence). The CDR3 region has the DNA TGTGCCAGCAGCCCCCACTCAGATTCTGAGACCCAGTACTTC. It codes for CASSPHSDSETQYF.

This rearrangement joins TRBV18 to TRBJ2-2; D is perhaps TRBD1 or TRBD2 (5 bases each). The germline gives CDR1 KGHSH, CDR2 LQKENI. This CDR3 contains 17 residues. Trimming cost V 6 bases and J 3 bases, with 20 bases left between them. Written as DNA, the CDR3 is TGTGCCAGCTCCGGGGACGGGGAAGGGGACGACACCGGGGAGCTGTTTTTT. This gives the protein CASSGDGEGDDTGELFF.

This chain uses TRBV15 with TRBJ1-1; unclear D gene. CDR1 and CDR2 from the germline V gene are LNHNV and YYDKDF (reference sequence). The CDR3 contains 15 residues. The V gene lost 2 bases and the J gene lost 3 bases, with 13 bases spanning the gap. The CDR3 loop reads CATSRTPLIDTEAFF. In DNA, the CDR3 is TGTGCCACCAGCAGAACCCCACTCATCGACACTGAAGCTTTCTTT.

This clonotype was seen repeatedly, ten times or more. The chain combines TRBV12-3 or TRBV12-4 with TRBJ2-3; TRBD1 aligns across 10 bases. V shed 5 bases and J 2 bases; nucleotides not matched to a gene: 7. This CDR3 region has 16 residues. The CDR3 loop is CASSAGQGDTTDTQYF. DNA of the CDR3: TGTGCCAGCAGTGCTGGACAGGGGGACACCACAGATACGCAGTATTTT.

This chain connects TRBV2 to TRBJ2-1; D is undetermined. The CDR3 loop spans 12 amino acids. Trimming took off 8 bases at V and 8 bases at J, with 13 bases between the two ends. CDR1 SNHLY and CDR2 FYNNEI come from the germline V gene. The CDR3 loop reads CASAFVSYEQFF. CDR3 DNA: TGTGCCAGCGCCTTTGTTAGCTATGAGCAGTTCTTC. Complete variable domain (other parts from reference TRBV2 and TRBJ2-1): EPEVTQTPSHQVTQMGQEVILRCVPISNHLYFYWYRQILGQKVEFLVSFYNNEISEKSEIFDDQFSVERPDGSNFTLKIRSTKLEDSAMYFCASAFVSYEQFFGPGTRLTVL.

This chain connects TRBV6-1 to TRBJ1-4; no clear D. Germline values: CDR1 MNHNS, CDR2 SASEGT. Trimming took off 10 bases at V and 7 bases at J, with 7 bases between the two ends. The CDR3 spans 10 residues. The CDR3 coding sequence is TGTGCCATCGGTGGTGAAAAACTGTTTTTT. This translates into CAIGGEKLFF.

The chain combines TRBV15 with TRBJ2-5; D ambiguous. Germline V lookup: CDR1 LNHNV, CDR2 YYDKDF (reference sequence). Deletions cut 2 bases from V and 1 base from J, with 11 bases between. This CDR3 has 15 residues. CDR3 nucleotide sequence: TGTGCCACCAGCAGAACAACGGCGGCCCAAGAGACCCAGTACTTC. Residues: CATSRTTAAQETQYF.

The chain is built from TRBV12-3 or TRBV12-4 and TRBJ1-5; TRBD1 is a possible D gene (5 bases). Trimming took off 3 bases at V and 6 bases at J, with 9 bases between the two ends. This CDR3 has 13 residues. The CDR3 DNA reads TGTGCCAGCAGTTTCTTGGGGACTCAGCCCCAGCATTTT. The encoded protein is CASSFLGTQPQHF.

This clonotype was detected only a few times. The rearrangement uses TRBV7-6 and TRBJ2-5; D assignment may be TRBD1 or TRBD2 (5 bases each). The V end lost 10 bases, the J end lost 3 bases, and 12 bases lay between the germline ends. The germline V gene encodes CDR1 SGHVS and CDR2 FNYEAQ. CDR3 length: 12 amino acids. The CDR3 sequence is CAITGTEETQYF. CDR3 nucleotide sequence: TGTGCCATCACTGGGACGGAAGAGACCCAGTACTTC. Looking up the rest from reference TRBV7-6 and TRBJ2-5 gives the full variable domain: GAGVSQSPRYKVTKRGQDVALRCDPISGHVSLYWYRQALGQGPEFLTYFNYEAQQDKSGLPNDRFSAERPEGSISTLTIQRTEQRDSAMYRCAITGTEETQYFGPGTRLLVL.

The chain links TRBV6-6 to TRBJ2-1; D unclear. Germline V gives CDR1 MNHNY, CDR2 SVGAGI (reference sequence). CDR3 length: 15 residues. Trimming took off 5 bases at V and 2 bases at J, with 13 bases between the two ends. This CDR3 is CASSVGRPTYNEQFF. The CDR3 DNA follows: TGTGCCAGCAGTGTGGGCAGGCCCACCTACAATGAGCAGTTCTTC.

A few counts support this clonotype. This CDR3 reads CASSLRTSAYNEQFF. The CDR3 nucleotides read TGTGCCAGCAGTTTAAGGACTAGCGCCTACAATGAGCAGTTCTTC. V usage is TRBV12-3 or TRBV12-4 and J usage is TRBJ2-1; 9 positions match TRBD2. The CDR3 totals 15 residues. V shed 2 bases and J 2 bases; nucleotides not matched to a gene: 1.

This clonotype was counted at least ten times. The chain employs TRBV7-9 and TRBJ2-7; D might be TRBD1 (5 bases). CDR3 length: 16 amino acids. Germline V gives CDR1 SEHNR, CDR2 FQNEAQ (reference sequence). Trimming left V 2 bases short and J 2 bases short, with 16 bases between. The CDR3 DNA follows: TGTGCCAGCAGCTTAACCCAGGGATACAGCACCTACGAGCAGTACTTC. Translated, it gives CASSLTQGYSTYEQYF.